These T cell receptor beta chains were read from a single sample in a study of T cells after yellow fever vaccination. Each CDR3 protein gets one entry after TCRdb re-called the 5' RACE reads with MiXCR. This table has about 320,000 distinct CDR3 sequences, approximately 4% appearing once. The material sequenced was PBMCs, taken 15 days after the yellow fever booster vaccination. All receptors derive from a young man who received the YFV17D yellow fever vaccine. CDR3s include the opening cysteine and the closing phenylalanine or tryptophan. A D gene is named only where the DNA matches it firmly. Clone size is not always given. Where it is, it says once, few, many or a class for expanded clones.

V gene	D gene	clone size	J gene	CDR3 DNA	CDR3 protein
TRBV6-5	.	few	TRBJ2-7	TGTGCCAGCTTAAGAAAGCAGGGGCTTCCCTACGAGCAGTACTTC	CASLRKQGLPYEQYF
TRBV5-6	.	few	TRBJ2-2	TGTGCCAGCAGTACCCTTCCCGGCAGGGACACCGGGGAGCTGTTTTTT	CASSTLPGRDTGELFF
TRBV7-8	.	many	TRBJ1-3	TGTGCCAGCAGCTTAGGCGGGGGGACTGGAAACACCATATATTTT	CASSLGGGTGNTIYF
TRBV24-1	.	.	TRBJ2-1	TGTGCCACCAGTGATCCTACGACAGAAGGGAATGAGCAGTTCTTC	CATSDPTTEGNEQFF
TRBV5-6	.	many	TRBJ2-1	TGTGCCAGCAGCTTCGCCGTGGAGCAGTTCTTC	CASSFAVEQFF
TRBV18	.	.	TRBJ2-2	TGTGCCAGCTCAAACTCTCCAAACACCGGGGAGCTGTTTTTT	CASSNSPNTGELFF
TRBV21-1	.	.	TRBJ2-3	TGTGCCAGCAGCAAAGTATCGGGGGATCGCACAGATACGCAGTATTTT	CASSKVSGDRTDTQYF
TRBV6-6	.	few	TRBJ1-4	TGTGCCAGCAGTTACTCGAGGGAGGGATCGGGTGAAAAACTGTTTTTT	CASSYSREGSGEKLFF
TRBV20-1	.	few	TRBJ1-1	TGCAGTGCCCCGAAGCAGGGGAACACTGAAGCTTTCTTT	CSAPKQGNTEAFF
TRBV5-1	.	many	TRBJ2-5	TGCGCCAGCAGCCATCAAGAGACCCAGTACTTC	CASSHQETQYF
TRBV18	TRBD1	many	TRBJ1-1	TGTGCCAGCTCACACGACAGGGCGAATGAAGCTTTCTTT	CASSHDRANEAFF
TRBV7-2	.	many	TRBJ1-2	TGTGCCAGCAGCTCCCCCACAGTCAGCTATGGCTACACCTTC	CASSSPTVSYGYTF
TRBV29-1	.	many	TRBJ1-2	TGCAGCGTACGCCAGGGGTTGGGTGGCTACACCTTC	CSVRQGLGGYTF
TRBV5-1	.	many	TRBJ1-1	TGCGCCAGCAGCTTGGGGAAACAGGGAACTGAAGCTTTCTTT	CASSLGKQGTEAFF
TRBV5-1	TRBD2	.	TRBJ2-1	TGCGCCAGCAGCTTGGGGATAACTAGCGGGGGGGCAAATGAGCAGTTCTTC	CASSLGITSGGANEQFF
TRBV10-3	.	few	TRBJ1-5	TGTGCCATCAGTGAGACCGGGGGGAATCAGCCCCAGCATTTT	CAISETGGNQPQHF